Below, 10 T cell receptor beta chains from the same sample are listed, as sequenced in a study of T cell responses to AZD1222 COVID-19 vaccine. Some clones are missing from TCRdb's copy, which holds only in-frame ones; the method was immunoSEQ multiplex PCR. The table includes approximately 150,000 clones, 70% to 90% detected once. Source: peripheral blood, taken on day 0 of AZD1222 vaccination. The receptors derive from an adult in good health.

The CDR3 bases are TGTGCCAGCAGCTCGCCCCTGGGGGGGGGAAACTATGGCTACACCTTC. As protein: CASSSPLGGGNYGYTF. The rearrangement links TRBV5-6 to TRBJ1-2; perhaps TRBD1 as D (5 bases). The germline gives CDR1 SGHDT, CDR2 YYEEEE. There are 16 residues in the CDR3. Between the trimmed V and J ends, which lost 3 bases and 2 bases, there was a span of 17 bases.

This clone was found once. This chain connects TRBV18 to TRBJ1-2; 10 bases map to TRBD1. Germline CDR1 is KGHSH and CDR2 is LQKENI. CDR3 length: 15 amino acids. The J segment lost 6 bases and the V segment lost 4 bases, leaving 8 bases of the junction unmatched. Written as DNA, the CDR3 is TGTGCCAGCTCACTACCTCTCGGACAGGGGGATGGCTACACCTTC. It encodes CASSLPLGQGDGYTF. The variable domain in full, with the rest retrieved from reference TRBV18 and TRBJ1-2, is NAGVMQNPRHLVRRRGQEARLRCSPMKGHSHVYWYRQLPEEGLKFMVYLQKENIIDESGMPKERFSAEFPKEGPSILRIQQVVRGDSAAYFCASSLPLGQGDGYTFGSGTRLTVV.

The chain joins TRBV3-1 (or the pseudogene TRBV3-2) to TRBJ2-7, with 11 positions matching TRBD2. After removal of 3 bases from V and 6 bases from J, the junction contained 7 bases not matched to a gene. Germline CDR1 LGHDT, CDR2 YNNKEL (reference sequence). This CDR3 is built from 15 residues. The CDR3 bases are TGTGCCAGCAGCCAGCGCACTAGCGGGAGCGGCGAGCAGTACTTC. The encoded protein is CASSQRTSGSGEQYF.

The chain has TRBV19 and TRBJ2-1; D is unresolved. The ends were cut back, 4 bases at V and 8 bases at J, with 6 bases in the middle. This CDR3 has 11 residues. Germline V lookup: CDR1 LNHDA, CDR2 SQIVND (reference sequence). The CDR3 sequence is CASSNLYEQFF. In nucleotides, the CDR3 is TGTGCCAGTAGTAACCTCTATGAGCAGTTCTTC.

The chain uses TRBV28 and TRBJ1-2, with a tentative D call TRBD1 (5 bases). Trimming removed 2 bases from V and 7 bases from J, with 8 bases in between. The germline V gene encodes CDR1 MDHEN and CDR2 SYDVKM. This CDR3 region has 12 residues. The DNA for the CDR3 is TGTGCCAGCAGTTTAGGCAGGGCTGGCTACACCTTC. Translating it yields CASSLGRAGYTF.

The CDR3 sequence: CASSTGDNSPLHF. CDR3 coding DNA: TGTGCCAGCAGCACAGGGGATAATTCACCCCTCCACTTT. The rearrangement links TRBV11-3 to TRBJ1-6; 7 bases match TRBD1. CDR3 length: 13 residues. CDR1 SGHNT and CDR2 YENEEA come from the germline V gene. V shed 5 bases, J shed 5 bases, and the junction held 0 bases outside the gene matches.

The chain has TRBV5-5 and TRBJ1-5; unclear D gene. Germline V CDR1 and CDR2: SGHKS, YYEKEE (reference sequence). CDR3 size: 14 residues. V shed 4 bases and J shed 6 bases, with 14 bases lying between them. CDR3 bases: TGTGCCAGCAGCCTCAGGTCGGGGTCTCAGCCCCAGCATTTT. This codes for CASSLRSGSQPQHF.

This clone came up once. CDR3 loop: CASSTGTYFGYTF. The CDR3 DNA reads as TGTGCCAGCAGTACCGGGACCTATTTCGGCTACACCTTC. This sequence joins TRBV3-1 (or the pseudogene TRBV3-2) and TRBJ1-2; D perhaps matches TRBD1 (5 bases). Per germline, CDR1 LGHDT and CDR2 YNNKEL (reference sequence). Trimming shortened V by 6 bases and J by 8 bases, and 16 bases separated the two germline ends. This CDR3 has 13 amino acids.

The chain is built from TRBV5-6 and TRBJ1-3; D is ambiguous. The V end was cut by 2 bases, the J end by 0 bases, with 12 bases between. Germline V CDR1 and CDR2: SGHDT, YYEEEE. There are 16 residues in the CDR3. The CDR3 is CASSLVGRPSGNTIYF. The DNA for the CDR3 is TGTGCCAGCAGCTTAGTGGGCAGACCCTCTGGAAACACCATATATTTT.

This clone was seen only once. This chain connects TRBV9 to TRBJ2-4; D not resolved. V lost 3 bases and J lost 1, with 11 bases in between. CDR1 is SGDLS and CDR2 is YYNGEE in the germline V gene. The CDR3 has 15 residues. The CDR3 coding sequence is TGTGCCAGCAGCGAAAATGTTGGGGCCAAAAACATTCAGTACTTC. It specifies CASSENVGAKNIQYF.